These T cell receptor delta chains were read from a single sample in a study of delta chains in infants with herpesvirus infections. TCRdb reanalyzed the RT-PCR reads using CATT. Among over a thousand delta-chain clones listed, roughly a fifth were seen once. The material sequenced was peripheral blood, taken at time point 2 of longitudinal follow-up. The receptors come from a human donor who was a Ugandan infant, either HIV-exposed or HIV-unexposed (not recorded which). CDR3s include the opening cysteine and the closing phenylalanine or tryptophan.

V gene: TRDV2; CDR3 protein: CACEPVLGDTRYNTDKLIF
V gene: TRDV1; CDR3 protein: CALGELCGDTPNTDKLIF
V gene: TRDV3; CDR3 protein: CASVAGYVGGVYTDKLIF
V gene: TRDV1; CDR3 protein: CALGELVPDWGTPSYTDKLIF
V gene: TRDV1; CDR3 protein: CALGIPLGDWADKFIF
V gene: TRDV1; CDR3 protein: CALGLRGFLGTVCKLIF
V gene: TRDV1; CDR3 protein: CALGEPVFLHINWGIPDTDKLIF
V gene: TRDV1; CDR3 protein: CALDPSVPTWLLGDYTDKLIF
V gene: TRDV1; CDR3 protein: CALTPAGVLLTDKLIF
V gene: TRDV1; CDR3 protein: CALGETFGTQLIF
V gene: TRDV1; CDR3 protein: CALGELEGARQENTDKLIF
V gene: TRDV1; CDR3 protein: CALGESLGPHHWGIRLGEYTDKLIF
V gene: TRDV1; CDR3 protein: CALGELKASWGSYTDKLIF
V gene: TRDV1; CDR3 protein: CALGGRSGRYTDKLIF
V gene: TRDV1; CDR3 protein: CALGELLRGSFYKLIF
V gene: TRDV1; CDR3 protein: CALGEGYLPTVLGDLGGDKLIF
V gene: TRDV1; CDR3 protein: CALGEVLRLRQTYLGDTYTDKLIF
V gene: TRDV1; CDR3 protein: CALGVHLLPPMSKYWGSDTDKLIF
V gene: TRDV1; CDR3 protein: CALGVLGRWGIRPTAQLFF
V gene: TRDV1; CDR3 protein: CALGDVYGGLGDSCTDKLIF